This T cell receptor beta chain was sequenced during a study of graft-versus-host responses after intestinal transplantation. Looking at the study overall: Multivisceral, liver-intestinal, or isolated intestinal transplants were given to recipients. Each recipient received anti-thymocyte globulin induction, then tacrolimus and steroids for 2 to 4 years.

The CDR3 is 15 amino acids. Per the germline V gene, CDR1 is MNHEY and CDR2 is SVGAGI. Trimming shortened V by 2 bases and J by 4 bases, and 11 bases separated the two germline ends. Notes on this clone: Its antigen is undetermined.

Only in-frame clones appear in the TCRdb table, and some are missing; sequencing was by immunoSEQ multiplex PCR. The sample has some 46,000 clones, 85% to 95% seen once; the top ten hold roughly 6%. Study-level findings and limits: An association linked early post-transplant HvG declines with peak circulating GvH clone levels. The marrow of recipients harbored GvH clones, and ileum or blood showed some of them first.

Specimen: PBMCs, collected approximately 740 days after a first intestinal transplant, on the day of a second. The origin of this receptor is a human patient who received an intestinal transplant, so some T cells may come from the graft donor. The rearrangement links TRBV6-5 to TRBJ2-2; either TRBD1 or TRBD2 may fit D (5 bases each). In nucleotides, the CDR3 is TGTGCCAGCAGTTACACCGGGACGGGCACCGGGGAGCTGTTTTTT. This encodes CASSYTGTGTGELFF.